These 14 T cell receptor beta chains came from one sample sequenced in a study of blood T cell repertoires in COVID-19. Sequencing used immunoSEQ multiplex PCR; TCRdb keeps in-frame clones, though not all of them. There are about 150,000 clones in the sample; more than 75% occur only once, and roughly 4.5% lies in the top ten. The specimen sequenced was peripheral blood. All receptors derive from a man aged 55 to 70 with acute or convalescent COVID-19.

The J gene is TRBJ2-7, the V gene TRBV11-1, with no clear D. V lost 1 base, J lost 0 bases, and 10 bases lay in between. The CDR3 has 15 amino acids. Germline CDR1 reads SGHAT; CDR2 reads FQDESV (reference sequence). In nucleotides, the CDR3 is TGTGCCAGCAGCTTAGTTCAGGCCAGCTCCTACGAGCAGTACTTC. This encodes CASSLVQASSYEQYF.

V and J are TRBV28 and TRBJ2-4, with TRBD2 matching over 7 bases. Germline V gene sequence: CDR1 MDHEN, CDR2 SYDVKM. The CDR3 is made up of 15 amino acids. J lost 7 bases, V lost 6 bases, and 12 bases had no gene match. CDR3 region: CASSTSGLNPNIQYF. In DNA, the CDR3 is TGTGCCAGCAGCACATCGGGACTAAACCCCAACATTCAGTACTTC.

V is TRBV5-5 and J is TRBJ2-5, with a tentative D call TRBD2 (7 bases). The CDR3 has 15 residues. Germline CDR1 and CDR2: SGHKS and YYEKEE (reference sequence). V lost 4 bases to trimming and J lost 5 bases, with 18 bases between them. The CDR3 nucleotides are TGTGCCAGCAGCAGGGACGGCGGGGGCGGGGAGACCCAGTACTTC. Translation gives CASSRDGGGGETQYF.

The chain is built from TRBV14 and TRBJ1-1; D gene uncertain. V was clipped by 3 bases and J by 0 bases, with 8 bases between them. The CDR3 spans 14 residues. Germline CDR1 is SGHDN and CDR2 is FVKESK. The CDR3 protein is CASSQAVMNTEAFF. CDR3 in DNA: TGTGCCAGCAGCCAGGCGGTAATGAACACTGAAGCTTTCTTT.

The rearrangement uses TRBV2 and TRBJ2-7; D is undetermined. Germline V gives CDR1 SNHLY, CDR2 FYNNEI. This CDR3 spans 11 amino acids. V was trimmed by 5 bases and J by 3 bases, leaving 5 bases between them. CDR3 sequence: CASSNNYEQYF. The CDR3 bases are TGTGCCAGCAGTAACAACTACGAGCAGTACTTC.

The chain uses TRBV2 and TRBJ1-2; TRBD1 matches 12 bases. The CDR3 length is 16 residues. Germline loops: CDR1 SNHLY, CDR2 FYNNEI. Germline trimming cut 3 bases from V and 4 bases from J; bases unmatched to any gene: 6. CDR3 DNA: TGTGCCAGCAGTGAGGGACAGGGGGCTTCGTCCTATGGCTACACCTTC. Amino acid sequence: CASSEGQGASSYGYTF.

Concerning this clone itself: Germline is not matched at one junction end, which may reflect a read error. This chain links TRBV11-2 with TRBJ1-2; TRBD1 matches 9 bases. Germline V gene lookup returns CDR1 SGHAT and CDR2 FQNNGV. This CDR3 is 15 amino acids long. The CDR3 loop is CAGSTGPGQGYGYTF. DNA of the CDR3: TGTGCCGGCAGCACCGGCCCGGGACAGGGCTATGGCTACACCTTC. The whole variable domain, remainder taken from reference TRBV11-2 and TRBJ1-2, is EAGVAQSPRYKIIEKRQSVAFWCNPISGHATLYWYQQILGQGPKLLIQFQNNGVVDDSQLPKDRFSAERLKGVDSTLKIQPAKLEDSAVYLCAGSTGPGQGYGYTFGSGTRLTVV.

The V call is TRBV12-3 or TRBV12-4, the J call TRBJ2-5; D is ambiguous. The V and J ends lost 6 bases and 5 bases respectively, with 13 bases between them. There are 13 residues in the CDR3. The CDR3 DNA sequence: TGTGCCAGCAGCTTTACTATGGATGAGACCCAGTACTTC. It codes for CASSFTMDETQYF.

DNA of the CDR3: TGTGCCAGCAGCCGGGACATCGTGGAAACTGAAGCTTTCTTT. Translation gives CASSRDIVETEAFF. The chain has TRBV27 and TRBJ1-1; the D gene is possibly TRBD1 (6 bases). The CDR3 is made up of 14 amino acids. CDR1 is MNHEY, CDR2 SMNVEV, per germline (reference sequence). V shed 6 bases and J shed 5 bases, with 16 bases lying between them.

The rearrangement joins TRBV19 to TRBJ2-3; 8 bases align to TRBD2. Germline-derived CDR1 and CDR2 are LNHDA and SQIVND (reference sequence). V lost 6 bases to trimming and J lost 2 bases; unmatched junction nucleotides: 13. CDR3 length: 17 amino acids. In nucleotides, the CDR3 is TGTGCCAGTAGAAAAGGGTTAGCGGGACGCTACACAGATACGCAGTATTTT. This translates into CASRKGLAGRYTDTQYF.

The rearrangement links TRBV6-1 to TRBJ1-3, with 7 bases identical to TRBD1. The V gene's germline CDR1 is MNHNS and CDR2 SASEGT. The trim removed 3 bases at V and 2 bases at J, leaving 4 bases unmatched. CDR3 length: 15 amino acids. The CDR3 nucleotides are TGTGCCAGCAGTGAGGGACAGAGGGCTGGAAACACCATATATTTT. Its translation is CASSEGQRAGNTIYF.

The chain has TRBV19 and TRBJ2-3; 11 bases line up with TRBD2. Germline V gene lookup returns CDR1 LNHDA and CDR2 SQIVND (reference sequence). The junction had 1 base not matched to a gene; V was cut back by 5 bases and J by 0 bases. The CDR3 is 15 amino acids. CDR3 protein: CASSRTSGSTDTQYF. As DNA, the CDR3 is TGTGCCAGTAGTCGGACTAGCGGGAGCACAGATACGCAGTATTTT.

Turning to this clone: The junction differs from germline at one of its ends, possibly a read error. The chain joins TRBV15 to TRBJ1-4; 11 bases match TRBD1. Germline lookup yields CDR1 LNHNV and CDR2 YYDKDF (reference sequence). CDR3 length: 15 residues. CDR3 DNA sequence: TGTGCTACCAGCAGAACCGGGACAGGGGGTGAAAAACTGTTTTTT. Its protein is CATSRTGTGGEKLFF.

Only a few counts were recorded for this clone. V gene TRBV2 combines with J gene TRBJ2-1, with D tentatively TRBD2 (5 bases). Germline values: CDR1 SNHLY, CDR2 FYNNEI. The CDR3 runs to 16 residues. Between the trimmed V and J ends, which lost 5 bases and 4 bases, there was a span of 18 bases. In DNA, the CDR3 is TGTGCCAGCAGTCAACAGCTAGCCCGCGGTTACAATGAGCAGTTCTTC. This gives the protein CASSQQLARGYNEQFF.